This note documents a single TCR beta chain sequence. This entry belongs to a study of neoadjuvant nivolumab and ipilimumab in lung cancer. V was pared by 0 bases and J by 0 bases, with 4 bases between. Per germline, CDR1 SGHNT and CDR2 YYREEE (reference sequence). The CDR3 has 13 residues. Repertoires were generated with immunoSEQ multiplex PCR, while TCRdb's copy carries only in-frame clones and drops some. This sample has tens of thousands of clones; 89% occur once, and the top ten carry approximately 3.6%. Specimen: peripheral blood, collected before neoadjuvant nivolumab, alone or with ipilimumab. The clonotype was recovered from an adult with non-small cell lung cancer. The chain has TRBV5-4 and TRBJ2-7; no clear D. CDR3 protein: CASSLEYSYEQYF. DNA of the CDR3: TGTGCCAGCAGCTTGGAATACTCCTACGAGCAGTACTTC.